What follows are 8 T cell receptor beta chains derived from one specimen sequenced in a study of beta chain features in type 1 diabetes. Findings and limits, study-wide: In every one of the four CD4+ subsets, TCRB CDR3s were moderately but significantly shorter in Type 1 diabetes patients.

No antigens are known for them. The sequenced template was cDNA made from the entire isolated RNA. Profiled with immunoSEQ multiplex PCR; TCRdb holds only in-frame clones, not every one. The data contain about 650,000 clones, about an eighth of them singletons. Material for sequencing was naive CD4+ T cells from blood. These receptors came from a man aged 30 to 45 with type 1 diabetes.

A few counts support this clone. This rearrangement joins TRBV7-3 to TRBJ2-1; possible D gene TRBD2, 7 bases. V lost 0 bases, J lost 8 bases, and 17 bases lay in between. Germline-derived CDR1 and CDR2 are SGHTA and FQGTGA. There are 16 residues in the CDR3. The DNA of the CDR3 is TGTGCCAGCAGCTTAACCCCACGGACGGGGGGCGATGAGCAGTTCTTC. It specifies CASSLTPRTGGDEQFF.

This chain links TRBV19 with TRBJ1-1; D gene unclear. CDR1 is LNHDA, CDR2 SQIVND, per germline (reference sequence). The CDR3 is 11 residues long. V lost 8 bases, J lost 0 bases, and 4 bases lay in between. The CDR3: CASHMNTEAFF. For the CDR3, the DNA is TGTGCCAGTCACATGAACACTGAAGCTTTCTTT.

The chain employs TRBV23-1 and TRBJ2-3; TRBD2 matches 7 bases. TRBV23-1 is noted as an ORF with a role that remains uncertain. Losses at the gene ends were 2 bases for V and 1 base for J; bases not matched to a gene: 9. The CDR3 is made up of 17 amino acids. CDR3 DNA: TGCGCCAGCAGTCAAAGGAGGGAGCGGGGATGCACAGATACGCAGTATTTT. It is translated as CASSQRRERGCTDTQYF.

This chain links TRBV14 with TRBJ2-1; D is ambiguous. Trimming shortened V by 11 bases and J by 0 bases, and 14 bases separated the two germline ends. Per the germline V gene, CDR1 is SGHDN and CDR2 is FVKESK. This CDR3 spans 14 amino acids. The CDR3, as DNA: TGTGCCGGGCGTGGGTTCGGCTCCTACAATGAGCAGTTCTTC. It is translated as CAGRGFGSYNEQFF.

This clone was counted between two and nine times. The genes are TRBV6-1 and TRBJ2-5; no clear D gene. Germline assignment: CDR1 MNHNS and CDR2 SASEGT. The CDR3 runs 13 residues. V shed 2 bases and J shed 2 bases, with 6 bases lying between them. Here the CDR3 DNA reads TGTGCCAGCAGTGAATTCAGACAAGAGACCCAGTACTTC. As protein: CASSEFRQETQYF.

In this sample, this clone turned up a few times. V gene TRBV6-9 combines with J gene TRBJ2-1; 10 bases match TRBD1. The CDR3 has 17 amino acids. Germline trimming cut 4 bases from V and 4 bases from J; bases unmatched to any gene: 10. Looked up from germline, CDR1 is MNHGY and CDR2 is SVAAGI. The CDR3, as DNA: TGTGCCAGCAGTTCCGCCGGGAGGGACAGGGGTTACAATGAGCAGTTCTTC. Translation gives CASSSAGRDRGYNEQFF.

This chain connects TRBV9 to TRBJ2-1; D gene unclear. CDR3 length: 15 residues. Germline V lookup: CDR1 SGDLS, CDR2 YYNGEE. V gave up 4 bases and J gave up 2 bases, with 13 bases separating them. The CDR3 here is CASSPTSGTYNEQFF. The CDR3 nucleotides are TGTGCCAGCAGCCCTACCTCAGGAACCTACAATGAGCAGTTCTTC.

In this sample, this clone turned up a few times. The genes are TRBV30 and TRBJ1-2; 10 nucleotides line up with TRBD1. CDR3 length: 15 amino acids. CDR1 and CDR2 from the germline V gene are GTSNPN and SVGIG (reference sequence). Trimming removed 0 bases from V and 8 bases from J; junction bases left unmatched: 9. This CDR3 is CAWSVEGQGYGGYTF. In DNA form, the CDR3 reads TGTGCCTGGAGTGTAGAGGGACAGGGGTATGGAGGCTACACCTTC.